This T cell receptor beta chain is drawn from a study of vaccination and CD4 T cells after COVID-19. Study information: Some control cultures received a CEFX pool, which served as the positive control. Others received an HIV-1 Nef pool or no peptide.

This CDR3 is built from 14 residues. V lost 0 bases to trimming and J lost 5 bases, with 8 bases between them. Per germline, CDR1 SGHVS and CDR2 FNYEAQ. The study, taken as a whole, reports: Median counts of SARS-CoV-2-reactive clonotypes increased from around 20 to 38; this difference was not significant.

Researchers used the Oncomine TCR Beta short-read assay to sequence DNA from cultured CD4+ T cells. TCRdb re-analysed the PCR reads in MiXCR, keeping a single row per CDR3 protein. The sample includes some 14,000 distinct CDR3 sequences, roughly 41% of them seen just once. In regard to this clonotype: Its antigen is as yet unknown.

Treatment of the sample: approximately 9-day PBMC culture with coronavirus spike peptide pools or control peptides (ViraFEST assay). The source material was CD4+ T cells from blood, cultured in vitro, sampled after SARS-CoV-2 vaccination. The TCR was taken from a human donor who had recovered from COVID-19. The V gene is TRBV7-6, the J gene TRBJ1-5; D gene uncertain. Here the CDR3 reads CASSLAGSYQPQHF. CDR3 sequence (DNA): TGTGCCAGCAGCTTAGCAGGCAGTTATCAGCCCCAGCATTTT. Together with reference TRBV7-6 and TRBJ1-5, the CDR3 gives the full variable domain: GAGVSQSPRYKVTKRGQDVALRCDPISGHVSLYWYRQALGQGPEFLTYFNYEAQQDKSGLPNDRFSAERPEGSISTLTIQRTEQRDSAMYRCASSLAGSYQPQHFGDGTRLSIL.